Shown below are 14 T cell receptor beta chains from a single sample sequenced in a study of monozygotic twins with inflammatory bowel disease. TCRdb re-called the 5' RACE reads; one entry per CDR3 protein, DNA not given. Recorded for this sample: about 99,000 distinct CDR3 sequences. The sample comprised blood. The source is a human donor with ulcerative colitis or Crohn's disease, or a healthy co-twin of an affected twin (not recorded which).

The CDR3 protein is CASSLRGFGLTDTQYF. This chain links TRBV7-8 with TRBJ2-3; the TRBD1 assignment by TCRdb is unverifiable without DNA. Germline CDR1 SGHVS, CDR2 FQNEAQ. The CDR3 has 16 residues.

This chain joins TRBV19 and TRBJ2-1; TCRdb lists TRBD2, though no DNA is available to test this call. The CDR3 spans 15 residues. Germline V gene data show CDR1 as LNHDA and CDR2 as SQIVND (reference sequence). The CDR3 loop is CASSATSGAYNEQFF.

CDR3 in amino acids: CASSQAGGVTGELFF. The V call is TRBV12-3 or TRBV12-4, the J call TRBJ2-2; TCRdb calls TRBD1, which cannot be checked without DNA. CDR3 length equals 15 residues.

The CDR3 is CASSPGTAKNTEAFF. The chain joins TRBV12-3 or TRBV12-4 to TRBJ1-1; without DNA, the TCRdb call of TRBD1 cannot be checked. The CDR3 contains 15 residues.

This chain links TRBV5-4 with TRBJ2-3; TCRdb reports TRBD1, a call that lacks DNA to check it against. Per germline, CDR1 SGHNT and CDR2 YYREEE (reference sequence). The CDR3 has 15 residues. The CDR3 spells CASSLGGSAADTQYF.

V is TRBV29-1 and J is TRBJ2-7; with no DNA, the TCRdb D assignment of TRBD1 cannot be verified. This CDR3 contains 15 residues. CDR1 and CDR2 from the germline V gene are SQVTM and ANQGSEA. Here the CDR3 reads CSVEVPRQGTYEQYF.

The gene calls are TRBV5-1 and TRBJ2-7; the TRBD1 assignment by TCRdb is unverifiable without DNA. CDR3 length equals 13 residues. Germline lookup yields CDR1 SGHRS and CDR2 YFSETQ. CDR3 sequence: CASSPGGSYEQYF.

The rearrangement uses TRBV7-8 and TRBJ2-7; lacking DNA, the TRBD2 call made by TCRdb goes unchecked. The CDR3 is 17 residues long. CDR1 and CDR2 from the germline V gene are SGHVS and FQNEAQ. This chain's CDR3 is CASSYGTSGRYYPEQYF.

J is TRBJ2-1 and V is TRBV21-1; TCRdb lists TRBD1, though no DNA is available to test this call. TRBV21-1 has pseudogene status. The CDR3 contains 17 residues. The CDR3: CASSGIPGHRTNNEQFF.

The chain has TRBV4-3 and TRBJ2-1; TCRdb names TRBD2, which stays unverified in the absence of DNA. CDR1 LGHNA and CDR2 YSLEER come from the germline V gene. The CDR3 has 13 residues. The CDR3 reads CASSQERAQPPFF.

By frequency, this clonotype is medium-sized (0.01 to 0.1%). Here the CDR3 reads CASLGTGDNSPLHF. This chain uses TRBV25-1 with TRBJ1-6; the TCRdb call, TRBD1, lacks DNA for checking. The CDR3 length is 14 residues. Germline loops: CDR1 MGHDK, CDR2 SYGVNS.

Here the CDR3 reads CASSLVPRPGRLAKNIQYF. V gene TRBV11-2 combines with J gene TRBJ2-4; TCRdb selects TRBD1, and the lack of DNA leaves this call unchecked. The CDR3 extends over 19 amino acids. Germline assignment: CDR1 SGHAT and CDR2 FQNNGV. Together with reference TRBV11-2 and TRBJ2-4, the CDR3 gives the full variable domain: EAGVAQSPRYKIIEKRQSVAFWCNPISGHATLYWYQQILGQGPKLLIQFQNNGVVDDSQLPKDRFSAERLKGVDSTLKIQPAKLEDSAVYLCASSLVPRPGRLAKNIQYFGAGTRLSVL.

This sequence joins TRBV20-1 and TRBJ2-2. CDR1 and CDR2 (germline): DFQATT, SNEGSKA (reference sequence). CDR3 length: 13 residues. CDR3 region: CSALPANTGELFF.

J is TRBJ2-1 and V is TRBV6-1; TCRdb returns TRBD2, unconfirmable since there is no DNA. The CDR3 is 15 amino acids. CDR1 and CDR2 from the germline V gene are MNHNS and SASEGT. CDR3 sequence: CASTGTSGGMNEQFF.